The T cell receptor beta chain described here comes from a study of T cells after yellow fever vaccination. A 5'RACE template-switching step, the method used to make TCR cDNA, added a universal primer site and UMIs. Each CDR3 protein gets one entry after TCRdb re-called the 5' RACE reads with MiXCR. The table shows over 150,000 distinct CDR3 sequences, with approximately 6.2% occurring only once. Study-level findings and limits: The CD4 and CD8 compartments had a small share of their clonotypes in common. Within FACS-sorted repertoires, abundant clonotypes contaminating from the bulk population could be present. Re-detected after boosting: most primary clones, 96% of CD4 and about 85% of CD8.

With 3 bases clipped from V and 10 bases from J, the junction kept 8 bases outside the gene matches. This CDR3 is 13 amino acids long. This clonotype was seen more than once but under ten times. What it binds is not known. This chain uses TRBV12-3 or TRBV12-4 with TRBJ1-1; 7 bases agree with TRBD1. Sequencing was performed on CD4+ T cells sorted from PBMCs, taken on the day of the first yellow fever vaccination. The receptor was derived from a man between 18 and 29 years old who received the YFV17D yellow fever vaccine. The CDR3 loop is CASSLTGLSSAFF. In DNA, the CDR3 is TGTGCCAGCAGTTTGACAGGGTTATCGTCAGCTTTCTTT.